This T cell receptor beta chain emerged from a study of response to subunit inactivated influenza vaccine listed by TCRdb under 2018. With regard to the full study: The study used deep quantitative T cell receptor repertoire profiling to track responses to a trivalent subunit inactivated influenza vaccine. Beyond this particular receptor, the publication reports: According to the authors, only a limited number of new T cells may be recruited by each seasonal influenza vaccination.

This clonotype was seen a few times. The antigen this receptor binds is unknown. Base-call qualities are not available, and no considerably larger clone is one nucleotide away. V and J lose 6 bases and 10 bases, and a span of 19 bases separates them. CDR1 and CDR2 are drawn from the germline V gene: MDHEN, SYDVKM. The CDR3 runs 15 amino acids, cysteine and phenylalanine included. Just the 45-base CDR3 DNA is kept, in frame starting at base 1. The library was made by RT-PCR. TCRdb shows the sequencer as Illumina HiSeq 2500. TCRdb ran its own pipeline on the public reads, namely fastp trimming at Q25 and MiXCR clone calling, and kept in-frame beta chains. Rows are combined by CDR3 protein, so each entry shows the most common genes and DNA. The sample table contains 500,000 to 600,000 distinct CDR3 sequences; only one count was recorded for 14% of them. The ten largest clones capture approximately 10% of the sample.

Here the sequenced sample was PBMCs from blood, taken roughly 12 days after vaccination. The rearrangement joined TRBV28 to TRBJ1-6; TRBD1 is a possible D gene, resting on 5 matching bases. The receptor comes from a man aged 50-59 years who received an inactivated influenza vaccine. Donor details come from another sample of the same person, matched by shared clones. CDR3 region: CASRPHLARDSPLHF. In nucleotides, the sequence is TGTGCCAGCAGACCTCATCTTGCCAGGGACTCACCCCTCCACTTT. With the portions outside the CDR3 filled from the reference TRBV28 and TRBJ1-6 genes, the complete variable region becomes DVKVTQSSRYLVKRTGEKVFLECVQDMDHENMFWYRQDPGLGLRLIYFSYDVKMKEKGDIPEGYSVSREKKERFSLILESASTNQTSMYLCASRPHLARDSPLHFGNGTRLTVT.